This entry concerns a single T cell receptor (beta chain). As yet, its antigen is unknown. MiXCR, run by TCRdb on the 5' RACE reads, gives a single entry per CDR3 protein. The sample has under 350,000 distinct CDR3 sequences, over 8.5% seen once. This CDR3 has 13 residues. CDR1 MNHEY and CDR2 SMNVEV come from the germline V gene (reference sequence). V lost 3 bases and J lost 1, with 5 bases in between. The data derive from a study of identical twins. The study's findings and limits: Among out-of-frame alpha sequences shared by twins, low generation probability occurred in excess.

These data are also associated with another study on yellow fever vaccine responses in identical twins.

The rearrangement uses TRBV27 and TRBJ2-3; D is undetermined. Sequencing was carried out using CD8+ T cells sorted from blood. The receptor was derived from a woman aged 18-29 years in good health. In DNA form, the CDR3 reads TGTGCCAGCAGTTTTATAGGCACAGATACGCAGTATTTT. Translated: CASSFIGTDTQYF.